This entry lists 30 T cell receptor beta chains sequenced from one sample in a study of glioma-infiltrating T cells. TCR alpha and beta CDR3 regions were amplified from RNA using iRepertoire nested multiplex PCR. TCRdb redid the calling of the multiplex PCR reads with MiXCR, one entry per CDR3 protein. The table shows fewer than 110,000 distinct CDR3 sequences, with 25% to 35% occurring only once. Sequenced sample: glioma tissue, nonneoplastic brain tissue, or PBMCs (not recorded which). These TCRs come from a human donor with low-grade glioma or glioblastoma, undergoing nonglioma brain surgery, or in good health (not recorded which).

Many counts were recorded for this clonotype. This rearrangement joins TRBV28 to TRBJ2-7, with D tentatively TRBD2 (6 bases). Germline values: CDR1 MDHEN, CDR2 SYDVKM. V was pared by 3 bases and J by 2 bases, with 14 bases between. This CDR3 is built from 15 residues. The CDR3 protein is CASSFFGRSPYEQYF. DNA for the CDR3: TGTGCCAGCAGTTTTTTTGGGAGGAGCCCCTACGAGCAGTACTTC. Based on the CDR3 plus reference TRBV28 and TRBJ2-7, the full variable domain is DVKVTQSSRYLVKRTGEKVFLECVQDMDHENMFWYRQDPGLGLRLIYFSYDVKMKEKGDIPEGYSVSREKKERFSLILESASTNQTSMYLCASSFFGRSPYEQYFGPGTRLTVT.

This clonotype was counted a few times. The CDR3 DNA reads as TGCGCCAGCACTCCGGGACAGGGCATGGGAAACACTGAAGCTTTCTTT. The encoded protein is CASTPGQGMGNTEAFF. This chain uses TRBV5-1 with TRBJ1-1; 9 positions agree with TRBD1. After removal of 6 bases from V and 2 bases from J, the junction contained 11 bases not matched to a gene. The CDR3 consists of 16 residues. The germline CDR1 and CDR2 sequences are SGHRS and YFSETQ. Full variable domain (missing parts from reference TRBV5-1 and TRBJ1-1): KAGVTQTPRYLIKTRGQQVTLSCSPISGHRSVSWYQQTPGQGLQFLFEYFSETQRNKGNFPGRFSGRQFSNSRSEMNVSTLELGDSALYLCASTPGQGMGNTEAFFGQGTRLTVV.

The DNA of the CDR3 is TGCAGCGTTGGCCAGGGGGCCCTCTACGAGCAGTACTTC. Its protein is CSVGQGALYEQYF. V usage is TRBV29-1 and J usage is TRBJ2-7; TRBD1 matches at 8 bases. Germline V gene lookup returns CDR1 SQVTM and CDR2 ANQGSEA. With 4 bases clipped from V and 3 bases from J, the junction kept 5 bases outside the gene matches. The CDR3 has 13 amino acids.

This clonotype has just a few counts. This may be a read error: a much more frequent sequence differs by one nucleotide. The chain employs TRBV6-1 and TRBJ1-1, with D tentatively TRBD1 (6 bases). Germline V CDR1 and CDR2: MNHNS, SASEGT. This CDR3 has 14 residues. The DNA of the CDR3 is TGTGCCAGCGGGCCCAGGACAGCTAACACTGAAGCTTCCTTT. Translation gives CASGPRTANTEASF.

This clonotype was seen ten or more times. The chain recombines TRBV2 with TRBJ2-1; 10 positions agree with TRBD2. Germline-derived CDR1 and CDR2 are SNHLY and FYNNEI. CDR3 length equals 13 residues. V trimming: 8 bases; J trimming: 9 bases; junction bases outside the gene matches: 7. The CDR3 DNA follows: TGTGCCAGCCTTAGCGGGGGGTCGAGTGAGCAGTTCTTC. It is translated as CASLSGGSSEQFF.

This clonotype was counted at least ten times. V and J are TRBV24-1 and TRBJ1-2; no definite D call. V gave up 3 bases and J gave up 3 bases, with 4 bases separating them. CDR1 and CDR2 (germline): KGHDR, SFDVKD. CDR3 length equals 12 residues. DNA of the CDR3: TGTGCCACCAGTGATGACCACTATGGCTACACCTTC. The encoded protein is CATSDDHYGYTF.

Only a few counts were recorded for this clonotype. This CDR3 is CASSWRQGDTEAFF. The CDR3 DNA reads as TGCGCCAGCAGCTGGAGACAGGGTGACACTGAAGCTTTCTTT. The chain has TRBV5-1 and TRBJ1-1, with 7 bases that match TRBD1. CDR3 length: 14 amino acids. The V segment lost 3 bases and the J segment 3 bases; nucleotides outside the gene matches: 5. Germline CDR1 and CDR2: SGHRS and YFSETQ. Combining the CDR3 with reference TRBV5-1 and TRBJ1-1 gives the whole variable domain KAGVTQTPRYLIKTRGQQVTLSCSPISGHRSVSWYQQTPGQGLQFLFEYFSETQRNKGNFPGRFSGRQFSNSRSEMNVSTLELGDSALYLCASSWRQGDTEAFFGQGTRLTVV.

V gene TRBV9 combines with J gene TRBJ1-4; 8 bases align to TRBD1. The CDR3 covers 14 residues. Looked up from germline, CDR1 is SGDLS and CDR2 is YYNGEE. The V segment lost 3 bases and the J segment 8 bases; nucleotides outside the gene matches: 6. CDR3 DNA sequence: TGTGCCAGCAGCGAGGACAGGGCAGGGGAAAAACTGTTTTTT. It specifies CASSEDRAGEKLFF.

The rearrangement uses TRBV5-1 and TRBJ2-3, with a possible D match to TRBD2 (5 bases). This CDR3 is built from 15 residues. The V end lost 5 bases, the J end lost 5 bases, and 18 bases lay between the germline ends. Germline V lookup: CDR1 SGHRS, CDR2 YFSETQ. DNA for the CDR3: TGCGCCAGCAGGAAGTCCGGGGATAATGAAGATACGCAGTATTTT. Its protein product is CASRKSGDNEDTQYF.

Comment on this clonotype: A much larger clone lies one base from this, so it may be a read error. The chain couples TRBV28 to TRBJ2-7, with D uncertain. The CDR3 contains 11 residues. Trimming took 6 bases from V and 2 from J, leaving 5 bases between them. CDR1 is MDHEN, CDR2 SYDVKM, per germline. CDR3 sequence reads: CASSIAYEQYF. The CDR3 DNA is TGTGCCAGCAGCATCGCCTACGAGCAGTACTTC.

As concerns this clonotype: A read error may produce the germline difference seen at one junction end. The chain uses TRBV4-2 and TRBJ2-7, with a possible D match to TRBD1 (5 bases). The CDR3 extends over 14 amino acids. Germline V gene data show CDR1 as LGHNA and CDR2 as YNFKEQ. The CDR3: CARSHVDTSYEQYF. The CDR3 coding sequence is TGTGCCAGAAGCCATGTGGACACTTCCTACGAGCAGTACTTC.

Only a few counts were recorded for this clonotype. The gene calls are TRBV29-1 and TRBJ1-1, with unresolved D. Germline CDR1 and CDR2: SQVTM and ANQGSEA. V was trimmed by 5 bases and J by 2 bases, leaving 12 bases between them. The CDR3 sequence is 13 residues long. This chain's CDR3 is CSVCFQVNTEAFF. CDR3 DNA: TGCAGCGTTTGTTTCCAAGTAAACACTGAAGCTTTCTTT.

With respect to this clonotype: A much more abundant neighbour one base away suggests this may be a read error. The rearrangement links TRBV5-1 to TRBJ2-7; D is uncertain. Germline lookup yields CDR1 SGHRS and CDR2 YFSETQ. Trimming stripped 4 bases from V and 2 bases from J, with 13 bases between. There are 14 residues in the CDR3. CDR3: CASSDSWATYEQYF. CDR3 sequence (DNA): TGCGCCAGCAGCGACTCCTGGGCTACCTACGAGCAGTACTTC.

The chain carries TRBV4-1 and TRBJ2-7, with 11 bases identical to TRBD2. CDR1 is MGHRA, CDR2 YSYEKL, per germline. V was clipped by 5 bases and J by 3 bases; unmatched bases: 9. The CDR3 consists of 16 residues. For the CDR3, the DNA is TGCGCCAGCAGCTCATTCTCACTAGCGGGGGACTACGAGCAGTACTTC. Translated: CASSSFSLAGDYEQYF.

In this sample, this clonotype turned up a few times. This chain links TRBV4-1 with TRBJ2-1; 11 bases line up with TRBD2. The J segment lost 4 bases and the V segment lost 3 bases, leaving 8 bases of the junction unmatched. From germline, CDR1 is MGHRA and CDR2 YSYEKL. CDR3 size: 17 residues. The CDR3: CASSQGSSGGPYNEQFF. The CDR3 DNA reads TGCGCCAGCAGCCAGGGATCTAGCGGGGGGCCTTACAATGAGCAGTTCTTC.

Of note for this clonotype: A read error may account for a junction end that differs from germline. The genes are TRBV6-6 and TRBJ2-7; 10 bases match TRBD2. CDR3 length equals 15 residues. Germline CDR1 and CDR2: MNHNY and SVGAGI (reference sequence). In DNA, the CDR3 is TGTACCAGCAGTTACCATAGCGGGGGGATCTACGAGCAGTACTTC. Translating it yields CTSSYHSGGIYEQYF.

The sample holds one count of this clonotype. The chain combines TRBV27 with TRBJ2-4; 10 bases are a match to TRBD1. The CDR3 runs 13 residues. With 7 bases clipped from V and 7 bases from J, the junction kept 4 bases outside the gene matches. Germline loops: CDR1 MNHEY, CDR2 SMNVEV (reference sequence). The CDR3 spells CASIPGQGNIQYF. For the CDR3, the DNA is TGTGCCAGCATTCCGGGACAGGGGAACATTCAGTACTTC.

This clonotype has at least ten counts. The chain carries TRBV7-8 and TRBJ2-5; D is ambiguous. The CDR3 length is 12 residues. The V end lost 4 bases, the J end lost 5 bases, and 8 bases lay between the germline ends. Germline assignment: CDR1 SGHVS and CDR2 FQNEAQ. The CDR3 coding sequence is TGTGCCAGCAGCTACACTTGGGAGACCCAGTACTTC. It yields the protein CASSYTWETQYF.

About this clonotype: A much bigger clone sits one base away, suggesting this may be a read error. This sequence joins TRBV20-1 and TRBJ1-5, with a weak D call TRBD1 (5 bases). The CDR3 consists of 15 residues. The germline gives CDR1 DFQATT, CDR2 SNEGSKA (reference sequence). V was pared by 0 bases and J by 5 bases, with 14 bases between. CDR3 region: CSARDHRSPDQPQHF. The CDR3, as DNA: TGCAGTGCTAGAGATCACAGGAGTCCCGATCAGCCCCAGCATTTT.

CDR3 nucleotide sequence: TGTGCCAGCAGTACCACAGGCGGCTACACCTTC. Its protein product is CASSTTGGYTF. The chain couples TRBV28 to TRBJ1-2; D possibly corresponds to TRBD1 (5 bases). Deletions cut 5 bases from V and 8 bases from J, with 9 bases between. Germline-derived CDR1 and CDR2 are MDHEN and SYDVKM. The CDR3 covers 11 residues.

This clonotype was seen many times. V and J are TRBV7-3 and TRBJ1-1; D might be TRBD1 (5 bases). Trimming pared 5 bases from V and 1 base from J, leaving 14 bases between. From germline, CDR1 is SGHTA and CDR2 FQGTGA. The CDR3 is 15 residues long. Here the CDR3 reads CASSRGGLANTEAFF. Written as DNA, the CDR3 is TGTGCCAGCAGCAGGGGAGGCCTGGCGAACACTGAAGCTTTCTTT.

There are a few counts of this clonotype. The V gene is TRBV5-4, the J gene TRBJ1-6; 12 nucleotides line up with TRBD1. The trim removed 3 bases at V and 10 bases at J, leaving 2 bases unmatched. The CDR3 spans 14 residues. CDR1 and CDR2 (germline): SGHNT, YYREEE (reference sequence). The CDR3 loop reads CASSWDRGLSPLHF. CDR3 DNA: TGTGCCAGCAGCTGGGACAGGGGGCTCTCACCCCTCCACTTT.

This clonotype has at least ten counts. The V call is TRBV7-2, the J call TRBJ2-1; D not resolved. The V end was cut by 1 base, the J end by 5 bases, with 12 bases between. Germline-derived CDR1 and CDR2 are SGHTA and FQGNSA. CDR3 size: 15 residues. The CDR3: CASSLVSLSNNEQFF. The CDR3 region has the DNA TGTGCCAGCAGCTTAGTGTCCCTTTCCAACAATGAGCAGTTCTTC. Full variable domain (remainder filled in from reference TRBV7-2 and TRBJ2-1): GAGVSQSPSNKVTEKGKDVELRCDPISGHTALYWYRQSLGQGLEFLIYFQGNSAPDKSGLPSDRFSAERTGGSVSTLTIQRTQQEDSAVYLCASSLVSLSNNEQFFGPGTRLTVL.

This clonotype has just a few counts. The chain combines TRBV5-6 with TRBJ2-1; maybe TRBD2 (5 bases). There are 15 residues in the CDR3. Trimming stripped 0 bases from V and 4 bases from J, with 11 bases between. CDR1 is SGHDT, CDR2 YYEEEE, per germline. The CDR3 bases are TGTGCCAGCAGCTTGGTTGGACTTAGGTACAATGAGCAGTTCTTC. Translated, it gives CASSLVGLRYNEQFF.

Remarks on this clonotype: This clone may be a read error of a much larger clone one base away. The chain links TRBV18 to TRBJ2-5; the D is unclear. This CDR3 has 14 residues. Germline CDR1 reads KGHSH; CDR2 reads LQKENI. CDR3 in amino acids: CSSSPPMGQETQYF. As DNA, the CDR3 is TGTTCCAGCTCACCACCCATGGGGCAAGAGACCCAGTACTTC.

This clonotype was observed a single time. One end of the junction does not line up with germline, which may come from a read error. V usage is TRBV18 and J usage is TRBJ1-1, with TRBD1 matching over 8 bases. CDR1 is KGHSH, CDR2 LQKENI, per germline. This CDR3 spans 15 amino acids. This CDR3 is CASSYRQGPNNEAFF. For the CDR3, the DNA is TGTGCCAGCTCGTATCGACAGGGGCCGAACAATGAAGCTTTCTTT.

There are many counts of this clonotype. The V call is TRBV6-1, the J call TRBJ2-4; 11 positions agree with TRBD2. Germline V CDR1 and CDR2: MNHNS, SASEGT. After removal of 6 bases from V and 5 bases from J, the junction contained 6 bases not matched to a gene. The CDR3 covers 15 residues. The CDR3 spells CASRSISGGENIQYF. Here the CDR3 DNA reads TGTGCCAGCAGATCTATTAGCGGGGGGGAAAACATTCAGTACTTC.

Concerning this clonotype: Given a much more abundant clone one base away, this may be a read error. The rearrangement joins TRBV20-1 to TRBJ2-3, with D tentatively TRBD1 (5 bases). Trimming pared 5 bases from V and 2 bases from J, leaving 11 bases between. The V gene's germline CDR1 is DFQATT and CDR2 SNEGSKA (reference sequence). This CDR3 contains 13 residues. In DNA form, the CDR3 reads TGCAGTGCTCCCTGGACAAACACAGATACGCAGTATTTT. Translated: CSAPWTNTDTQYF.

This clonotype has a count of ten or more. The CDR3 DNA reads as TGCAGCGCACGGGAGAATGAAAAACTGTTTTTT. It encodes CSARENEKLFF. The chain uses TRBV29-1 and TRBJ1-4; no definite D call. The CDR3 spans 11 residues. In germline, CDR1 is SQVTM, CDR2 ANQGSEA. Between the trimmed V and J ends, which lost 7 bases and 5 bases, there was a span of 8 bases.

This clonotype was found a few times. This rearrangement joins TRBV29-1 to TRBJ1-1; D perhaps matches TRBD1 (6 bases). V was shortened by 7 bases and J by 8 bases, with 11 bases between the two germline ends. From germline, CDR1 is SQVTM and CDR2 ANQGSEA. There are 10 residues in the CDR3. Here the CDR3 DNA reads TGCAGCGCTAGAACAGGGGAAGCTTTCTTT. Protein: CSARTGEAFF.